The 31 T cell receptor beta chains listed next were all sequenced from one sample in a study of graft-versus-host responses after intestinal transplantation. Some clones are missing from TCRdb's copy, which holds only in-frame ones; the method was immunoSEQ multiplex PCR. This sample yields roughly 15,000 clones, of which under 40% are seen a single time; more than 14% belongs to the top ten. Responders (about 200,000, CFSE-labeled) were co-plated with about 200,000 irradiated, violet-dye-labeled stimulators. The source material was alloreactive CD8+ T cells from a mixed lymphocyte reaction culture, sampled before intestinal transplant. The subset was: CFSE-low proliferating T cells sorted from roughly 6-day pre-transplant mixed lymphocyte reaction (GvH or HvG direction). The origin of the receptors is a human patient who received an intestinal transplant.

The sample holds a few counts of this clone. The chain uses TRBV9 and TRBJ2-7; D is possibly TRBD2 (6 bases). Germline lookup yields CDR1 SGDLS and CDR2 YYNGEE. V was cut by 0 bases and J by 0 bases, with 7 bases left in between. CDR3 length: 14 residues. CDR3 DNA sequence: TGTGCCAGCAGCGTAGGGGACTTCTCCTACGAGCAGTACTTC. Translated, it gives CASSVGDFSYEQYF.

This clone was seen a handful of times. The CDR3 protein is CASVQGAGNTIYF. The CDR3 nucleotides are TGTGCCAGCGTACAGGGGGCTGGAAACACCATATATTTT. The chain is built from TRBV19 and TRBJ1-3; 8 bases align to TRBD1. Germline CDR1 reads LNHDA; CDR2 reads SQIVND (reference sequence). The CDR3 covers 13 residues. Trimming at V came to 9 bases and at J to 2 bases, leaving 3 bases not matched to a gene.

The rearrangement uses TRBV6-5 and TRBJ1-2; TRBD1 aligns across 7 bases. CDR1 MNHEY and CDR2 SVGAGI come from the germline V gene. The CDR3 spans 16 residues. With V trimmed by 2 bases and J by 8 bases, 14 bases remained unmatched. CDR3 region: CASSYAQTATGEGYTF. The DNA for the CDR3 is TGTGCCAGCAGTTACGCGCAGACTGCCACAGGGGAGGGCTACACCTTC.

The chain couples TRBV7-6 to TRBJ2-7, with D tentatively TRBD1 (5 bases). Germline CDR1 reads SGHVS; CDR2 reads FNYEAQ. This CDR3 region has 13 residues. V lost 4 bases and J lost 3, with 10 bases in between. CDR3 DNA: TGTGCCAGCAGCTCACTTCAGGGCTACGAGCAGTACTTC. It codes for CASSSLQGYEQYF.

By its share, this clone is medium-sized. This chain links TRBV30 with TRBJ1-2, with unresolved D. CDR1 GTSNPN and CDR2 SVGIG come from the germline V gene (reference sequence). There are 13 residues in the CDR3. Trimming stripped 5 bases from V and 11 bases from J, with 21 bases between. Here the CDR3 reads CAWDGTGSDRYTF. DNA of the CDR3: TGTGCCTGGGACGGCACGGGGTCCGATCGGTACACCTTC.

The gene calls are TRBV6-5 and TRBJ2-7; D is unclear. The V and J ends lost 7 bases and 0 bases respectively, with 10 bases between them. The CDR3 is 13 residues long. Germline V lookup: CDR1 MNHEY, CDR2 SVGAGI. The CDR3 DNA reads TGTGCCAGCATGGTCGTCGGCTCCTACGAGCAGTACTTC. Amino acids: CASMVVGSYEQYF.

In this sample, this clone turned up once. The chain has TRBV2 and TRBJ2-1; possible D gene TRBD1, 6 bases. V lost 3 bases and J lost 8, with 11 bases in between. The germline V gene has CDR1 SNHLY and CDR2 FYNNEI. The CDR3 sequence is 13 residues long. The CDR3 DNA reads TGTGCCAGCAGTGACACCTACAGGGATGAGCAGTTCTTC. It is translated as CASSDTYRDEQFF.

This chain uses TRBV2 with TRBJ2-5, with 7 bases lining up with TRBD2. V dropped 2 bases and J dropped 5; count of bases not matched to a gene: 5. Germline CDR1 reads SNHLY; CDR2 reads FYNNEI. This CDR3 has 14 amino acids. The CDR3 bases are TGTGCCAGCAGTGAACTGCGGGGAGGGGAGACCCAGTACTTC. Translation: CASSELRGGETQYF. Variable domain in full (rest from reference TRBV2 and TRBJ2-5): EPEVTQTPSHQVTQMGQEVILRCVPISNHLYFYWYRQILGQKVEFLVSFYNNEISEKSEIFDDQFSVERPDGSNFTLKIRSTKLEDSAMYFCASSELRGGETQYFGPGTRLLVL.

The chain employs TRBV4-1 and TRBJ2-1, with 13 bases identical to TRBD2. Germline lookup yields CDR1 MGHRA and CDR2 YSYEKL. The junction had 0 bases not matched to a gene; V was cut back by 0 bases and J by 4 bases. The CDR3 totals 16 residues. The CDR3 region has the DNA TGCGCCAGCAGCCAAGAACTAGCGGGAGGGTACAATGAGCAGTTCTTC. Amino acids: CASSQELAGGYNEQFF.

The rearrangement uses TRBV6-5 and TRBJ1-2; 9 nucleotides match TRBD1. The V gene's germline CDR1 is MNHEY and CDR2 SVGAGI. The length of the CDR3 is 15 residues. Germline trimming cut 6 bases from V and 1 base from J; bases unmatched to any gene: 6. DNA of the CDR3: TGTGCCAGCAGCCGGACAGGGGAGTATAACTATGGCTACACCTTC. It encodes CASSRTGEYNYGYTF.

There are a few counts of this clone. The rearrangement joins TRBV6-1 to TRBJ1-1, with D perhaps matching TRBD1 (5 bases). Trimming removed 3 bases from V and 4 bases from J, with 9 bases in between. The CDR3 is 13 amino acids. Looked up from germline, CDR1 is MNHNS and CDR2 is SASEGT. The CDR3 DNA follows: TGTGCCAGCAGTGATTATGGGGCCACTGAAGCTTTCTTT. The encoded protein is CASSDYGATEAFF.

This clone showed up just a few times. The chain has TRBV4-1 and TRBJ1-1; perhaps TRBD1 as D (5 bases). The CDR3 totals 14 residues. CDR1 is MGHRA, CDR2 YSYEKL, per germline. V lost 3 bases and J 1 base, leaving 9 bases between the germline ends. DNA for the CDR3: TGCGCCAGCAGCCATCGACAGAGGAACACTGAAGCTTTCTTT. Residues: CASSHRQRNTEAFF.

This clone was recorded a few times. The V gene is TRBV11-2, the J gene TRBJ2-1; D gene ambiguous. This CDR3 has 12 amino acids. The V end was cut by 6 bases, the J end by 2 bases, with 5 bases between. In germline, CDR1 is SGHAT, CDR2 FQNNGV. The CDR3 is CASSYTYNEQFF. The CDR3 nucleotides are TGTGCCAGCAGTTACACCTACAATGAGCAGTTCTTC.

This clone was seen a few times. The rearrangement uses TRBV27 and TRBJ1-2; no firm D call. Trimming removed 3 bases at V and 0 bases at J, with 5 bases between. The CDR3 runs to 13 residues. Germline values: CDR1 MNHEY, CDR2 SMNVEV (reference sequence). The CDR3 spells CASSFGTNYGYTF. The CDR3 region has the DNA TGTGCCAGCAGTTTCGGGACTAACTATGGCTACACCTTC.

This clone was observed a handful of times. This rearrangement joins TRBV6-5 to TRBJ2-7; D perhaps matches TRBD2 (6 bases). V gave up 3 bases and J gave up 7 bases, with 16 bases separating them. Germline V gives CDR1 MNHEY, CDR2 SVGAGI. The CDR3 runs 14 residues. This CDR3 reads CASSYVERREEQYF. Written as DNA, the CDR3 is TGTGCCAGCAGTTATGTTGAGCGGCGGGAAGAGCAGTACTTC.

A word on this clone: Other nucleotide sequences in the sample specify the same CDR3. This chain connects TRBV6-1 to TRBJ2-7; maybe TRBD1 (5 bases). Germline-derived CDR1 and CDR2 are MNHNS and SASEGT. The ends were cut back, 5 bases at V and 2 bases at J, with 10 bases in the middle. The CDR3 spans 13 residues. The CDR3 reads CASSPRQPYEQYF. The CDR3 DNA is TGTGCCAGCAGTCCCAGACAGCCCTACGAGCAGTACTTC.

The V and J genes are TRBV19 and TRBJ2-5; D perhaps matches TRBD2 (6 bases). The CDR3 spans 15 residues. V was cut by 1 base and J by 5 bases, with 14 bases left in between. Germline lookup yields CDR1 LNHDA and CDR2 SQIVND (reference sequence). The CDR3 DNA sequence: TGTGCCAGTAGTATAGCTCGTCGGGGGACGGAGACCCAGTACTTC. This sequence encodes CASSIARRGTETQYF. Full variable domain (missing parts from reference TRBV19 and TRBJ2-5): DGGITQSPKYLFRKEGQNVTLSCEQNLNHDAMYWYRQDPGQGLRLIYYSQIVNDFQKGDIAEGYSVSREKKESFPLTVTSAQKNPTAFYLCASSIARRGTETQYFGPGTRLLVL.

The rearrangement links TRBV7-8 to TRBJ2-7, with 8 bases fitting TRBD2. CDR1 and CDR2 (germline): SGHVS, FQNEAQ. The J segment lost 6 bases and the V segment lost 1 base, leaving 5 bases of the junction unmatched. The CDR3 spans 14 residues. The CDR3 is CASSLGTSMVEQYF. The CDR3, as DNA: TGTGCCAGCAGCTTAGGGACTAGCATGGTCGAGCAGTACTTC.

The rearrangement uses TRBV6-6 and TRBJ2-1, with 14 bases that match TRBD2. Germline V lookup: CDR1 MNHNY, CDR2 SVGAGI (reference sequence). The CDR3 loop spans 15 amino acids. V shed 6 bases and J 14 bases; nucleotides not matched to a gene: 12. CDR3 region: CASSLTSGGGSREFF. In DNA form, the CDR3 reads TGTGCCAGCAGCCTGACTAGCGGGGGGGGTAGCCGAGAGTTCTTC.

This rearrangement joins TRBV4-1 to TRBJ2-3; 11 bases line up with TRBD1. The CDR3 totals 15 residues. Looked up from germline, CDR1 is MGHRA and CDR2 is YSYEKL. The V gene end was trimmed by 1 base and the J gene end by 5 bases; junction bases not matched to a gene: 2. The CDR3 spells CASSQGGQGVDTQYF. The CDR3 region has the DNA TGCGCCAGCAGCCAAGGGGGACAGGGGGTAGATACGCAGTATTTT.

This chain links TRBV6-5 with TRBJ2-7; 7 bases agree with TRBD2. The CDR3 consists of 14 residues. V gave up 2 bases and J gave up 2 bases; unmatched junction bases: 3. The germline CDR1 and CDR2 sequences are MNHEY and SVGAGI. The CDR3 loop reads CASSYVGGAYEQYF. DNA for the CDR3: TGTGCCAGCAGTTACGTGGGGGGGGCCTACGAGCAGTACTTC.

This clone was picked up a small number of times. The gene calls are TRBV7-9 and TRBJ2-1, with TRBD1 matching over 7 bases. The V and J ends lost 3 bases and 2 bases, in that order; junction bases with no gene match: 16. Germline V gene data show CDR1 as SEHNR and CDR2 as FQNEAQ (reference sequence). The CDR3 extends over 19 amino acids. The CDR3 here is CASSFIGVVYQGAYNEQFF. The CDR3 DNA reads TGTGCCAGCAGCTTTATCGGCGTTGTTTACCAGGGGGCCTACAATGAGCAGTTCTTC.

The CDR3 nucleotides read TGTGCCAGCAGCTTGGAGGTCAGGGACTATGGCTACACCTTC. Amino acid sequence: CASSLEVRDYGYTF. The rearrangement uses TRBV5-6 and TRBJ1-2; TRBD1 might be the D (5 bases). Germline V lookup: CDR1 SGHDT, CDR2 YYEEEE. The V end was cut by 0 bases, the J end by 3 bases, with 9 bases between. This CDR3 has 14 amino acids.

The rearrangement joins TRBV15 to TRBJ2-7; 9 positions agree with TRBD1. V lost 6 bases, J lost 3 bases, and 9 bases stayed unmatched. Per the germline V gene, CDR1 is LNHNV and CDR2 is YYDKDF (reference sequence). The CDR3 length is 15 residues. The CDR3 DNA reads TGTGCCACCAGGAGATCCGGGACAGGGAGCTACGAGCAGTACTTC. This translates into CATRRSGTGSYEQYF.

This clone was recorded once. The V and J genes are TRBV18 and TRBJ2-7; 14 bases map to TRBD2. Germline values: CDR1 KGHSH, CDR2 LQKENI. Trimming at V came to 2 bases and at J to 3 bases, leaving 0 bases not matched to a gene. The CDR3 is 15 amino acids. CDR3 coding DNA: TGTGCCAGCTCACCAGGGACTAGCGGGGGCTACGAGCAGTACTTC. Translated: CASSPGTSGGYEQYF.

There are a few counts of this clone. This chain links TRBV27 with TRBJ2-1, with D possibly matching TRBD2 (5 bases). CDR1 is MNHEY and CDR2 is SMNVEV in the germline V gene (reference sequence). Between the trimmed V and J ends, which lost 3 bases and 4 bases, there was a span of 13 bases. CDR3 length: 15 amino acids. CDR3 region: CASSLIPGEYNEQFF. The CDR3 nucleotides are TGTGCCAGCAGTTTGATTCCTGGGGAGTACAATGAGCAGTTCTTC.

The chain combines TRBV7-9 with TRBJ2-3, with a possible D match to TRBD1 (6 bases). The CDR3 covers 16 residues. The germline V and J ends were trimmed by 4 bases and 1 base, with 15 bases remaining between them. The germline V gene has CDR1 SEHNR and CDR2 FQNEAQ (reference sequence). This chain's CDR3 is CASSSRRDIGTDTQYF. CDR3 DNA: TGTGCCAGCAGCTCACGCCGGGACATAGGCACAGATACGCAGTATTTT. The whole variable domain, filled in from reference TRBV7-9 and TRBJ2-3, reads DTGVSQNPRHKITKRGQNVTFRCDPISEHNRLYWYRQTLGQGPEFLTYFQNEAQLEKSRLLSDRFSAERPKGSFSTLEIQRTEQGDSAMYLCASSSRRDIGTDTQYFGPGTRLTVL.

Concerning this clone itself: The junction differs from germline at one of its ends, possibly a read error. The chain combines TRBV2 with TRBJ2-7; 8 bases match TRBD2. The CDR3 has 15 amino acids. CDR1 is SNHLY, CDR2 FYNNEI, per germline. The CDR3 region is CAGSEYSGTLYEQYF. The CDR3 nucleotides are TGTGCCGGCAGCGAATATAGCGGGACACTCTACGAGCAGTACTTC. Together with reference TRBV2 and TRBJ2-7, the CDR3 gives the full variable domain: EPEVTQTPSHQVTQMGQEVILRCVPISNHLYFYWYRQILGQKVEFLVSFYNNEISEKSEIFDDQFSVERPDGSNFTLKIRSTKLEDSAMYFCAGSEYSGTLYEQYFGPGTRLTVT.

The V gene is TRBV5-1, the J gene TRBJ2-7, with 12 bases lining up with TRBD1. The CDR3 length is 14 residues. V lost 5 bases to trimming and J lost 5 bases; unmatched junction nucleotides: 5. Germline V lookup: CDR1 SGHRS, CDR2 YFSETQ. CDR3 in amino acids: CASSSGQGADEQYF. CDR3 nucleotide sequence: TGCGCCAGCAGTTCGGGACAGGGGGCTGACGAGCAGTACTTC.

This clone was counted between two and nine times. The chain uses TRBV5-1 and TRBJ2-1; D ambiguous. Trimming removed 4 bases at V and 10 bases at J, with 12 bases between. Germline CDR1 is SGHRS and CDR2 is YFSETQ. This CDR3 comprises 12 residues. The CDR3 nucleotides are TGCGCCAGCAGCCTAGGCGGCGGAGAGCAGTTCTTC. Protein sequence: CASSLGGGEQFF.

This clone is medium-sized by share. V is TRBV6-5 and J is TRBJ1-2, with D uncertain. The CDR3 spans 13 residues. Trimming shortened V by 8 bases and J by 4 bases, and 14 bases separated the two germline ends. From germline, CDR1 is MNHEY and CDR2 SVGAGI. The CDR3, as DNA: TGTGCCAGCGGGCTCTCGAGCTTCTATGGCTACACCTTC. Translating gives CASGLSSFYGYTF.